The 30 T cell receptor beta chains below come from one sample, sequenced in a study of blood T cell repertoires in COVID-19. Libraries were prepared by immunoSEQ multiplex PCR; TCRdb keeps only in-frame clonotypes and omits some of them. The sample shows about 220,000 clones, 82% of them seen only once. The sample taken for sequencing was PBMCs or T cells enriched from blood (not recorded which). The receptors originated from a woman in her fifties or sixties who had recovered from COVID-19.

The CDR3 here is CASSLGLLAGTYEQYF. CDR3 DNA: TGCGCCAGCAGCTTGGGACTGCTAGCGGGCACCTACGAGCAGTACTTC. V is TRBV5-1 and J is TRBJ2-7; 8 nucleotides match TRBD2. The CDR3 length is 16 residues. Unmatched junction bases numbered 7, after V lost 0 bases and J lost 2 bases. Germline lookup yields CDR1 SGHRS and CDR2 YFSETQ.

The gene calls are TRBV7-2 and TRBJ1-5, with TRBD1 matching 7 bases. The germline V gene encodes CDR1 SGHTA and CDR2 FQGNSA. The CDR3 consists of 15 residues. With V trimmed by 5 bases and J by 4 bases, 8 bases remained unmatched. CDR3 bases: TGTGCCAGCAGCGCCTTACAGGGGCCTAATCAGCCCCAGCATTTT. Protein product: CASSALQGPNQPQHF.

The chain links TRBV29-1 to TRBJ2-1, with 8 positions matching TRBD2. V shed 0 bases, J shed 10 bases, and the junction held 11 bases outside the gene matches. Germline assignment: CDR1 SQVTM and CDR2 ANQGSEA. The CDR3 is made up of 15 amino acids. DNA of the CDR3: TGCAGCGTTGAAGATTTAAGGCGGGAGGAGGGGGAGCAGTTCTTC. Translating gives CSVEDLRREEGEQFF.

V and J are TRBV3-1 (or the pseudogene TRBV3-2) and TRBJ1-5; possible D gene TRBD1, 5 bases. Trimming shortened V by 5 bases and J by 6 bases, and 17 bases separated the two germline ends. The CDR3 contains 15 residues. Germline loops: CDR1 LGHDT, CDR2 YNNKEL (reference sequence). The CDR3 loop is CASSLGGGRSQPQHF. CDR3 DNA sequence: TGTGCCAGCAGCTTGGGGGGAGGTAGGAGTCAGCCCCAGCATTTT.

The chain combines TRBV4-3 with TRBJ1-3; a weak D match, TRBD1 (5 bases). V gave up 4 bases and J gave up 4 bases, with 8 bases separating them. Germline CDR1 and CDR2: LGHNA and YSLEER. The CDR3 extends over 13 amino acids. CDR3 sequence reads: CASSPTAGNTIYF. CDR3 nucleotides: TGCGCCAGCAGCCCGACAGCGGGAAACACCATATATTTT.

V and J are TRBV19 and TRBJ1-3; 8 nucleotides match TRBD1. CDR1 is LNHDA and CDR2 is SQIVND in the germline V gene (reference sequence). This CDR3 has 15 amino acids. V lost 6 bases to trimming and J lost 4 bases; unmatched junction nucleotides: 8. The chain's CDR3 is CASSGQGNAGNTIYF. In DNA, the CDR3 is TGTGCCAGTAGCGGACAGGGTAACGCGGGAAACACCATATATTTT.

This chain joins TRBV29-1 and TRBJ2-3, with 12 bases aligning to TRBD2. The V gene's germline CDR1 is SQVTM and CDR2 ANQGSEA. Losses at the gene ends were 3 bases for V and 1 base for J; bases not matched to a gene: 8. The CDR3 length is 17 residues. CDR3 sequence reads: CSVDKLAGGGGTDTQYF. The DNA of the CDR3 is TGCAGCGTTGACAAACTAGCGGGGGGTGGTGGCACAGATACGCAGTATTTT.

This chain connects TRBV18 to TRBJ2-2, with 7 bases matching TRBD2. Germline V gene lookup returns CDR1 KGHSH and CDR2 LQKENI. The V gene end was trimmed by 3 bases and the J gene end by 6 bases; junction bases not matched to a gene: 1. The CDR3 loop spans 13 amino acids. The CDR3 nucleotides read TGTGCCAGCTCACCCGCGGGGGCCGGGGAGCTGTTTTTT. Protein: CASSPAGAGELFF.

The table lists this clone with a few counts. The rearrangement uses TRBV5-1 and TRBJ2-7; 8 bases are a match to TRBD2. The CDR3 runs 15 residues. Trimming at V came to 2 bases and at J to 3 bases, leaving 7 bases not matched to a gene. Per the germline V gene, CDR1 is SGHRS and CDR2 is YFSETQ. For the CDR3, the DNA is TGCGCCAGCAGCTTTATGGGAGCGGGAGTCTACGAGCAGTACTTC. This sequence encodes CASSFMGAGVYEQYF.

This clone was seen only once. The DNA of the CDR3 is TGTGCCAGCAGCTTAACGGCCGGGGTCCCCGGAACAGATACGCAGTATTTT. Amino acids: CASSLTAGVPGTDTQYF. The rearrangement joins TRBV7-3 to TRBJ2-3, with TRBD2 as a possible D gene (5 bases). The CDR3 covers 17 residues. Trimming removed 0 bases at V and 3 bases at J, with 16 bases between. Looked up from germline, CDR1 is SGHTA and CDR2 is FQGTGA.

The J gene is TRBJ2-7, the V gene TRBV5-1, with D perhaps matching TRBD2 (5 bases). V was shortened by 2 bases and J by 9 bases, with 15 bases between the two germline ends. Germline assignment: CDR1 SGHRS and CDR2 YFSETQ. The length of the CDR3 is 13 residues. As DNA, the CDR3 is TGCGCCAGCAGCTTCGAGGGCAGCCTAGGGCAGTACTTC. Translating gives CASSFEGSLGQYF.

The J gene is TRBJ1-5, the V gene TRBV7-2; D is uncertain. This CDR3 has 15 residues. Germline values: CDR1 SGHTA, CDR2 FQGNSA. The ends were cut back, 1 base at V and 3 bases at J, with 10 bases in the middle. The CDR3 bases are TGTGCCAGCAGCTTAGACACCTTTAACAATCAGCCCCAGCATTTT. It is translated as CASSLDTFNNQPQHF. Based on the CDR3 plus reference TRBV7-2 and TRBJ1-5, the full variable domain is GAGVSQSPSNKVTEKGKDVELRCDPISGHTALYWYRQSLGQGLEFLIYFQGNSAPDKSGLPSDRFSAERTGGSVSTLTIQRTQQEDSAVYLCASSLDTFNNQPQHFGDGTRLSIL.

The V gene is TRBV29-1, the J gene TRBJ1-2; TRBD1 matches at 8 bases. This CDR3 contains 14 residues. Unmatched junction bases numbered 7, after V lost 3 bases and J lost 4 bases. Germline lookup yields CDR1 SQVTM and CDR2 ANQGSEA. In nucleotides, the CDR3 is TGCAGCGTTGACCGGCAGGGGGCGATCTATGGCTACACCTTC. Amino acids: CSVDRQGAIYGYTF.

This chain uses TRBV12-5 with TRBJ2-1; 9 bases agree with TRBD2. V dropped 6 bases and J dropped 6; count of bases not matched to a gene: 9. This CDR3 is 15 amino acids long. In germline, CDR1 is LGHNT, CDR2 FRNRAP. The CDR3 DNA reads TGTGCTAGTGGCATGGGACTAGCCCCCGTCAATGAGCAGTTCTTC. It encodes CASGMGLAPVNEQFF.

The chain recombines TRBV5-6 with TRBJ1-4; D call uncertain. The V end was cut by 4 bases, the J end by 7 bases, with 17 bases between. CDR3 length: 15 amino acids. The germline CDR1 and CDR2 sequences are SGHDT and YYEEEE. The CDR3 nucleotides are TGTGCCAGCAGCCCTCCGGGTATGGAACGTGAAAAACTGTTTTTT. Encoded protein: CASSPPGMEREKLFF.

This chain joins TRBV6-1 and TRBJ1-1, with 7 bases matching TRBD1. The V gene end was trimmed by 2 bases and the J gene end by 4 bases; junction bases not matched to a gene: 4. There are 14 residues in the CDR3. Germline CDR1 and CDR2: MNHNS and SASEGT. The CDR3 here is CASSEQGGVTEAFF. CDR3 in DNA: TGTGCCAGCAGTGAACAGGGGGGCGTCACTGAAGCTTTCTTT.

Turning to this clone: One end of the junction varies from germline; a read error may be responsible. In nucleotides, the CDR3 is TGTGCCAGCAGTGAAGCGGTAATTACTGGGGCTCGCGACTTC. Its protein product is CASSEAVITGARDF. The chain couples TRBV6-1 to TRBJ2-7; D perhaps matches TRBD1 (5 bases). CDR3 length equals 14 residues. Germline V gene sequence: CDR1 MNHNS, CDR2 SASEGT.

This clone was observed a handful of times. The gene calls are TRBV14 and TRBJ1-2; no firm D call. CDR1 and CDR2 from the germline V gene are SGHDN and FVKESK. V was cut by 3 bases and J by 6 bases, with 20 bases left in between. The CDR3 spans 16 residues. The CDR3 DNA reads as TGTGCCAGCAGCCACATTTTTTCGGGTCGAGAGGATGGCTACACCTTC. It codes for CASSHIFSGREDGYTF.

The chain employs TRBV25-1 and TRBJ2-7; TRBD2 aligns across 7 bases. The V gene's germline CDR1 is MGHDK and CDR2 SYGVNS. The junction had 9 bases not matched to a gene; V was cut back by 1 base and J by 3 bases. CDR3 size: 16 residues. The CDR3 sequence is CASSESSGASVYEQYF. CDR3 DNA sequence: TGTGCCAGCAGTGAATCGAGCGGGGCCAGCGTCTACGAGCAGTACTTC.

This chain uses TRBV6-4 with TRBJ2-3, with TRBD1 matching 7 bases. CDR3 length: 15 residues. Germline CDR1 reads MRHNA; CDR2 reads SNTAGT. Trimming removed 4 bases from V and 2 bases from J; junction bases left unmatched: 6. The CDR3 sequence is CASSGVTGYTDTQYF. The CDR3 bases are TGTGCCAGCAGTGGTGTGACAGGGTACACAGATACGCAGTATTTT.

The chain uses TRBV6-5 and TRBJ2-5; D is perhaps TRBD2 (6 bases). Per the germline V gene, CDR1 is MNHEY and CDR2 is SVGAGI. V was clipped by 2 bases and J by 5 bases, with 15 bases between them. The CDR3 runs to 15 residues. The CDR3 DNA is TGTGCCAGCAGTTACCATGGGACGGCGGGGGAGACCCAGTACTTC. Protein sequence: CASSYHGTAGETQYF.

This chain links TRBV6-5 with TRBJ1-2, with 10 bases that match TRBD1. V was clipped by 6 bases and J by 7 bases; unmatched bases: 11. In germline, CDR1 is MNHEY, CDR2 SVGAGI. This CDR3 is 15 amino acids long. CDR3 amino acids: CASSLKGTGVVGYTF. The CDR3 region has the DNA TGTGCCAGCAGCCTAAAGGGGACAGGGGTTGTTGGCTACACCTTC.

Points on this clone: This specimen includes other DNA sequences encoding the same CDR3. The chain couples TRBV18 to TRBJ1-1; no clear D gene. CDR3 length: 13 amino acids. Germline V CDR1 and CDR2: KGHSH, LQKENI. Between the trimmed V and J ends, which lost 3 bases and 2 bases, there was a span of 7 bases. The CDR3 nucleotides are TGTGCCAGCTCACCCCCTGGCAACACTGAAGCTTTCTTT. Translating it yields CASSPPGNTEAFF.

The V gene is TRBV7-2, the J gene TRBJ1-2; a possible D gene is TRBD1 (5 bases). V dropped 5 bases and J dropped 8 bases, with 18 bases sitting between them. The CDR3 extends over 14 amino acids. Germline V gene sequence: CDR1 SGHTA, CDR2 FQGNSA. Written as DNA, the CDR3 is TGTGCCAGCAGCCAAAGGGGAGGGGAGGGAGGCTACACCTTC. Protein product: CASSQRGGEGGYTF.

The J gene is TRBJ1-2, the V gene TRBV7-8, with D uncertain. Germline values: CDR1 SGHVS, CDR2 FQNEAQ. The CDR3 consists of 15 residues. V was cut by 5 bases and J by 2 bases, with 15 bases left in between. This CDR3 is CASSPLSLANYGYTF. The CDR3 DNA follows: TGTGCCAGCAGCCCCTTATCCCTAGCGAACTATGGCTACACCTTC.

The rearrangement uses TRBV2 and TRBJ2-6, with TRBD2 matching 13 bases. Germline V gene lookup returns CDR1 SNHLY and CDR2 FYNNEI. The J segment lost 0 bases and the V segment lost 9 bases, leaving 8 bases of the junction unmatched. The CDR3 runs 18 residues. CDR3 loop: CASTGLAGTFSGANVLTF. CDR3 nucleotides: TGTGCCAGTACGGGACTAGCGGGAACCTTCTCTGGGGCCAACGTCCTGACTTTC.

The sample holds a few counts of this clone. The chain uses TRBV19 and TRBJ1-1; TRBD1 agrees at 8 bases. Per the germline V gene, CDR1 is LNHDA and CDR2 is SQIVND (reference sequence). The trim removed 4 bases at V and 2 bases at J, leaving 6 bases unmatched. The CDR3 has 15 amino acids. The CDR3 reads CASSSQDRVNTEAFF. In nucleotides, the CDR3 is TGTGCCAGTAGTAGCCAGGACAGGGTTAACACTGAAGCTTTCTTT.

The gene calls are TRBV7-9 and TRBJ1-1, with D possibly matching TRBD1 (5 bases). Trimming removed 5 bases at V and 0 bases at J, with 13 bases between. CDR3 length equals 15 residues. CDR1 and CDR2 from the germline V gene are SEHNR and FQNEAQ (reference sequence). The CDR3 spells CASSPSMGLNTEAFF. Here the CDR3 DNA reads TGTGCCAGCAGCCCCTCCATGGGGCTGAACACTGAAGCTTTCTTT.

This clone was seen only once. The genes are TRBV19 and TRBJ1-5; TRBD1 aligns across 8 bases. CDR3 length equals 13 residues. Germline V gene data show CDR1 as LNHDA and CDR2 as SQIVND (reference sequence). J was trimmed by 6 bases and V by 8 bases; bases with no gene match: 6. The CDR3 bases are TGTGCCAGTTGTACAGGGGGTGCTCAGCCCCAGCATTTT. It yields the protein CASCTGGAQPQHF.

The chain joins TRBV4-3 to TRBJ2-2; the match to TRBD2 covers 12 bases. Unmatched junction bases numbered 9, after V lost 0 bases and J lost 7 bases. CDR1 is LGHNA and CDR2 is YSLEER in the germline V gene. This CDR3 region has 18 residues. CDR3 protein: CASSQDATSGGWSGELFF. Here the CDR3 DNA reads TGCGCCAGCAGCCAAGACGCTACTAGCGGGGGGTGGAGCGGGGAGCTGTTTTTT.